These T cell receptor beta chains were read from a single sample in a study of blood T cell repertoires in COVID-19. Only in-frame clones appear in the TCRdb table, and some are missing; sequencing was by immunoSEQ multiplex PCR. The sample gives 250,000 to 350,000 clones, more than 75% of which show up once; more than 3% is in the top ten. The sequencing input was peripheral blood. These TCRs come from a woman aged 45-65 years with active or convalescent COVID-19. The CDR3 runs from the conserved cysteine through the conserved F or W. The order of the fields is CDR3 protein, CDR3 DNA, V gene, CDR3 length, J gene, clone size, D gene. The D gene is left open where the match is weak. Rows give clone size only sometimes, using once, few, many, or a class for an expanded clone.

CASSPGTSTDTQYF TGTGCCAGCAGCCCAGGGACTTCCACAGATACGCAGTATTTT TRBV7-6 14 TRBJ2-3 once NA
CASSARVLAGGPSDTQYF TGTGCCAGTAGTGCCCGAGTGCTAGCGGGGGGGCCTTCGGATACGCAGTATTTT TRBV19 18 TRBJ2-3 once TRBD2
CASSRQESNTGELFF TGTGCCAGCTCAAGACAGGAGTCGAACACCGGGGAGCTGTTTTTT TRBV18 15 TRBJ2-2 NA NA
CASSWGGASNTEAFF TGTGCCAGCTCATGGGGCGGGGCTTCGAACACTGAAGCTTTCTTT TRBV18 15 TRBJ1-1 NA NA
CASSFPLAGGDEQFF TGTGCCAGCAGCTTCCCACTAGCGGGAGGGGACGAGCAGTTCTTC TRBV7-2 15 TRBJ2-1 NA TRBD2
CASSTRGLAGNTGELFF TGCGCCAGCAGCACCCGGGGACTAGCGGGAAACACCGGGGAGCTGTTTTTT TRBV4-1 17 TRBJ2-2 NA TRBD2
CASSYIDDGDQPQHF TGTGCCAGCAGTTATATCGACGACGGAGATCAGCCCCAGCATTTT TRBV6-2/TRBV6-3 15 TRBJ1-5 NA NA
CASSLDGKTYEQYF TGCGCCAGCAGCTTGGACGGTAAGACCTACGAGCAGTACTTC TRBV5-1 14 TRBJ2-7 NA NA
CASSELGAGIQPQHF TGTGCCAGCAGTGAATTAGGTGCAGGGATTCAGCCCCAGCATTTT TRBV6-1 15 TRBJ1-5 few NA
CASSGGKGAIGGYTF TGTGCCAGCAGTGGTGGAAAGGGGGCGATAGGTGGCTACACCTTC TRBV2 15 TRBJ1-2 NA TRBD1
CASSPQLRSSYNEQFF TGTGCCAGCAGCCCCCAACTGCGGAGCTCCTACAATGAGCAGTTCTTC TRBV9 16 TRBJ2-1 NA NA
CASSEGQGARDTEAFF TGTGCCAGCAGCGAGGGACAGGGGGCGCGGGACACTGAAGCTTTCTTT TRBV11-2 16 TRBJ1-1 NA TRBD1
CASSDPKEGNTEAFF TGTGCCAGCAGCGACCCAAAAGAGGGGAACACTGAAGCTTTCTTT TRBV9 15 TRBJ1-1 NA NA
CASSSGTSGSNEQFF TGTGCCAGCAGTTCCGGGACTAGCGGGTCCAATGAGCAGTTCTTC TRBV2 15 TRBJ2-1 NA TRBD2
CAISESVVGETEAFF TGTGCCATCAGTGAGTCGGTCGTTGGGGAGACTGAAGCTTTCTTT TRBV10-3 15 TRBJ1-1 NA NA
CASNPRVSIYGYTF TGTGCCAGTAATCCCAGGGTTTCCATCTATGGCTACACCTTC TRBV19 14 TRBJ1-2 NA NA
CASSLGLNYGYTF TGTGCCAGCAGCTTAGGACTTAACTATGGCTACACCTTC TRBV11-2 13 TRBJ1-2 NA NA
CASSKNRAPDTQYF TGTGCCAGCAGTAAGAACAGGGCGCCAGATACGCAGTATTTT TRBV6-5 14 TRBJ2-3 NA NA
CASSSPGTGASPLHF TGTGCCAGCAGTTCCCCCGGGACAGGGGCTTCACCCCTCCACTTT TRBV28 15 TRBJ1-6 once TRBD1
CASMGRGASNQPQHF TGTGCCAGTATGGGTAGGGGTGCTAGCAATCAGCCCCAGCATTTT TRBV19 15 TRBJ1-5 few NA
CASSLGSGGTEAFF TGTGCCAGCAGCCTCGGGTCGGGGGGAACTGAAGCTTTCTTT TRBV6-2/TRBV6-3 14 TRBJ1-1 NA NA
CASSLGLAGGHEQFF TGTGCCAGCAGCCTCGGACTAGCGGGAGGGCATGAGCAGTTCTTC TRBV7-9 15 TRBJ2-1 NA TRBD2